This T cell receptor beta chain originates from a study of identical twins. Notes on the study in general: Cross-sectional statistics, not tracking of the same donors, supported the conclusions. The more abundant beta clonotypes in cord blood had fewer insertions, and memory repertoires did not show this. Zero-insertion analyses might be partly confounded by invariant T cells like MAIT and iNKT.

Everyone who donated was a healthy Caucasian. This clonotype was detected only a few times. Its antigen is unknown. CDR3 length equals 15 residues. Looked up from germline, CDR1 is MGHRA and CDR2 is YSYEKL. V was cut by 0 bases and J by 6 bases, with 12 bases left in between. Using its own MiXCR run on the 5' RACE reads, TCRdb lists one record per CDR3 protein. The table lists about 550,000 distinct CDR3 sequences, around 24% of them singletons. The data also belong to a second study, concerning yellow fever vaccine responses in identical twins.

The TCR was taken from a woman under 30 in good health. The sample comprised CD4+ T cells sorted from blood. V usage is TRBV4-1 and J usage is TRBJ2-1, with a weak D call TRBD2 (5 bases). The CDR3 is CASSQDQTTINEQFF. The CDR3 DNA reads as TGCGCCAGCAGCCAAGATCAGACTACTATCAATGAGCAGTTCTTC.